The entry that follows covers one T cell receptor (beta chain) sequence. Its binding antigen is unknown. It has no much larger one-base neighbor in the sample; base qualities were not kept. This sample also contains other DNA sequences that code for the same CDR3. This sample stems from a study of technical replicates of blood from a few donors (dated by TCRdb to 2016 to 2017). Library method: the immunoSEQ multiplex PCR assay. This immuneACCESS table, as held by TCRdb, lists in-frame sequences with V and J called but not all clones. Of the missing ones, under half trace to an unresolved V gene in checked studies; the others have no known cause. The sample includes tens of thousands of clones, with around 97% observed a single time. The ten largest clones represent 0.2% to 0.25% of the sample. Sequenced input: T cells isolated from PBMCs. The TCR was taken from a human donor in good health.

The DNA reads as follows: TGCGCCAGCAGCCGGGACAGGCAAGAGACCCAGTACTTC. Translation gives CASSRDRQETQYF. The rearrangement combines TRBV5-1 with TRBJ2-5, and TRBD1 aligns with 8 junction nucleotides. The CDR3 measures 13 amino acids from cysteine to phenylalanine. The CDR3 DNA has 39 bases and is translated from base 1. Sequences SGHRS (CDR1) and YFSETQ (CDR2) are obtained from the germline V gene. Unmatched junction bases come to 1, with V trimmed by 4 bases and J by 2 bases.